This entry lists 14 T cell receptor beta chains sequenced from one sample in a study of cytomegalovirus exposure and HLA in healthy donors. This PCR relied on a set of 60 Vbeta primers and 13 Jbeta primers. The assay was immunoSEQ multiplex PCR, and TCRdb's table has in-frame clones only and misses some. This table has about 160,000 clones, roughly 85% appearing once. Material: PBMCs. These receptors originate from a male donor in good health and CMV-seropositive.

V usage is TRBV7-2 and J usage is TRBJ1-1, with D perhaps matching TRBD1 (5 bases). CDR1 and CDR2 from the germline V gene are SGHTA and FQGNSA. Trimming removed 2 bases at V and 6 bases at J, with 7 bases between. The CDR3 spans 12 residues. The CDR3 nucleotides are TGTGCCAGCAGCTTAATGACAGCTGAAGCTTTCTTT. Translated: CASSLMTAEAFF.

The rearrangement uses TRBV27 and TRBJ2-4; a possible D gene is TRBD1 (7 bases). Germline lookup yields CDR1 MNHEY and CDR2 SMNVEV (reference sequence). V lost 4 bases, J lost 1 base, and 11 bases lay in between. CDR3 length: 15 amino acids. DNA for the CDR3: TGTGCCAGCAGTTCGACAGGGAGGGCCAAAAACATTCAGTACTTC. Translated: CASSSTGRAKNIQYF.

The chain employs TRBV6-1 and TRBJ2-7; D is undetermined. The germline gives CDR1 MNHNS, CDR2 SASEGT. The CDR3 runs to 16 residues. Between the trimmed V and J ends, which lost 3 bases and 3 bases, there was a span of 18 bases. The CDR3 spells CASSDSSPPPIYEQYF. Written as DNA, the CDR3 is TGTGCCAGCAGTGATAGCTCACCTCCCCCGATCTACGAGCAGTACTTC.

A note on this clone: Relative to the germline gene, one junction end is altered; a read error may explain this. The rearrangement joins TRBV10-1 to TRBJ2-6; possible D gene TRBD2, 6 bases. The germline CDR1 and CDR2 sequences are WNHNN and SYGVQD (reference sequence). CDR3 size: 16 residues. CDR3 DNA: TGCGCCAGCAGTGAAGGTGGGGGGACTGGGGCCAACGGCCTGACTTTC. It specifies CASSEGGGTGANGLTF.

The chain carries TRBV6-1 and TRBJ1-2; D is undetermined. CDR3 length: 14 amino acids. Germline CDR1 and CDR2: MNHNS and SASEGT. V lost 5 bases to trimming and J lost 0 bases, with 10 bases between them. CDR3 sequence reads: CASSTQLSNYGYTF. CDR3 in DNA: TGTGCCAGCAGTACACAGCTTTCTAACTATGGCTACACCTTC.

The chain carries TRBV14 and TRBJ2-2, with 9 bases fitting TRBD1. V lost 4 bases to trimming and J lost 6 bases; unmatched junction nucleotides: 6. Germline V CDR1 and CDR2: SGHDN, FVKESK. This CDR3 comprises 15 residues. The CDR3 coding sequence is TGTGCCAGCAGCCGCCGGGACAGGGTGGCCGGGGAGCTGTTTTTT. Amino acids: CASSRRDRVAGELFF.

This chain links TRBV19 with TRBJ1-6; 10 bases are a match to TRBD1. CDR3 size: 13 residues. Germline CDR1 and CDR2: LNHDA and SQIVND (reference sequence). V was pared by 9 bases and J by 13 bases, with 9 bases of the junction left unmatched. The CDR3 loop is CASTGTGVRPLHF. The CDR3 DNA follows: TGTGCCAGCACCGGGACAGGGGTTAGGCCCCTCCACTTT.

The V and J genes are TRBV19 and TRBJ2-3; no definite D call. Germline V gene data show CDR1 as LNHDA and CDR2 as SQIVND (reference sequence). Trimming shortened V by 5 bases and J by 0 bases, and 15 bases separated the two germline ends. The CDR3 runs to 16 residues. The CDR3, as DNA: TGTGCCAGTAGTCGGCCTCTACAGACGAGCACAGATACGCAGTATTTT. It translates to CASSRPLQTSTDTQYF.

This chain uses TRBV28 with TRBJ1-3; the D gene is possibly TRBD1 (5 bases). The length of the CDR3 is 17 residues. In germline, CDR1 is MDHEN, CDR2 SYDVKM. V lost 7 bases and J 4 bases, leaving 23 bases between the germline ends. CDR3 amino acids: CASTPGGRAPGGNTIYF. DNA of the CDR3: TGTGCCAGCACTCCGGGCGGCAGGGCACCTGGGGGAAACACCATATATTTT.

The chain joins TRBV2 to TRBJ2-5, with 9 bases aligning to TRBD2. The CDR3 sequence is 13 residues long. Germline V gene data show CDR1 as SNHLY and CDR2 as FYNNEI. The V gene end was trimmed by 8 bases and the J gene end by 5 bases; junction bases not matched to a gene: 6. The CDR3 nucleotides are TGTGCCAGCCTAGGACTAGCGCGGGAGACCCAGTACTTC. This sequence encodes CASLGLARETQYF.

This clone has only a few counts. This chain links TRBV30 with TRBJ2-7; 12 bases are a match to TRBD2. With 4 bases clipped from V and 9 bases from J, the junction kept 13 bases outside the gene matches. The V gene's germline CDR1 is GTSNPN and CDR2 SVGIG (reference sequence). The CDR3 is 15 residues long. In nucleotides, the CDR3 is TGTGCCTGGAAAAACGGACTAGCGGGGACCCCTTGGCAGTACTTC. Protein product: CAWKNGLAGTPWQYF.

The V and J genes are TRBV30 and TRBJ1-2, with D perhaps matching TRBD1 (5 bases). Germline CDR1 GTSNPN, CDR2 SVGIG (reference sequence). There are 13 residues in the CDR3. The V end lost 3 bases, the J end lost 5 bases, and 13 bases lay between the germline ends. CDR3 loop: CAWRGGLLYGYTF. Here the CDR3 DNA reads TGTGCCTGGAGGGGGGGTCTCCTGTATGGCTACACCTTC.

This rearrangement joins TRBV28 to TRBJ1-2; the D gene is possibly TRBD1 (6 bases). Germline V gene data show CDR1 as MDHEN and CDR2 as SYDVKM. The length of the CDR3 is 14 residues. V lost 7 bases and J 2 bases, leaving 14 bases between the germline ends. DNA of the CDR3: TGTGCCAGCACACAGGGCAAGAAGAACTATGGCTACACCTTC. As protein: CASTQGKKNYGYTF.

The rearrangement links TRBV6-1 to TRBJ1-4, with D perhaps TRBD1 (6 bases). The length of the CDR3 is 15 residues. V was clipped by 2 bases and J by 7 bases, with 14 bases between them. The germline V gene encodes CDR1 MNHNS and CDR2 SASEGT. CDR3 amino acids: CASSENTGSSEKLFF. The CDR3 DNA reads TGTGCCAGCAGTGAAAACACAGGGAGTAGTGAAAAACTGTTTTTT.